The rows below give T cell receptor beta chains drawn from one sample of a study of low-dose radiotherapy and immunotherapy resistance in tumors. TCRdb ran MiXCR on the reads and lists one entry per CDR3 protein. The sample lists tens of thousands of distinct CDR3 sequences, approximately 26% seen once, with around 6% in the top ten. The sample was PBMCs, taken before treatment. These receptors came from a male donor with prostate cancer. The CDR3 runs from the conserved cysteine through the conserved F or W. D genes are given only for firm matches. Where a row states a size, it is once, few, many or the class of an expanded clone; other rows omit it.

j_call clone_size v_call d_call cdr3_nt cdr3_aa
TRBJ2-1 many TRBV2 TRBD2 TGTGCCAGCATGGGTTTGGCTAGCGGGAGTCGCACCTACAATGAGCAGTTCTTC CASMGLASGSRTYNEQFF
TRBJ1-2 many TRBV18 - TGTGCCAGCTCACCCACAGGGAGCGATGGCTACACCTTC CASSPTGSDGYTF
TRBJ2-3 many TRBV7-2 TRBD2 TGTGCCAGCAGCTTAGAAGCGGGGGTCCTAGATACGCAGTATTTT CASSLEAGVLDTQYF
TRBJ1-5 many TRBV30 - TGTGCCTGGAAGTTGGGCGGAAATCAGCCCCAGCATTTT CAWKLGGNQPQHF
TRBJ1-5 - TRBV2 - TGTGCCAGCAGCCCCCGACAGGATAATCAGCCCCAGCATTTT CASSPRQDNQPQHF
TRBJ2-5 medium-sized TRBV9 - TGTGCCAGCAGCGTAGAGGATAGCGGCCTTCGGGAGACCCAGTACTTC CASSVEDSGLRETQYF
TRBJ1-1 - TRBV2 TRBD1 TGTGCCAGCACTCCCGTTCGGGGACAGGGGACTGAAGCTTTCTTT CASTPVRGQGTEAFF
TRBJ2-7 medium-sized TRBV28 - TGTGCCAGCAGTTTACAGGTGAACGAGCAGTACTTC CASSLQVNEQYF
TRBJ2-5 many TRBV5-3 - TGTGCCAGCAGCTTGGGGGTTCAGGGGGGCCAAGAGACCCAGTACTTC CASSLGVQGGQETQYF
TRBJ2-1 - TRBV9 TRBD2 TGTGCCAGCAGCGCTAAGTCCGGGACTAGTACCTACAATGAGCAGTTCTTC CASSAKSGTSTYNEQFF
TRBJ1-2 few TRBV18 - TGTGCCAGCTCAAGAAGCCGGGACGATTATGGCTACACCTTC CASSRSRDDYGYTF
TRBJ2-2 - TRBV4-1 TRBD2 TGCGCCAGCAATCCGGGACTAGCGGGACCCGGGGAGCTGTTTTTT CASNPGLAGPGELFF
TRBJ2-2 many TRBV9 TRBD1 TGTGCCAGCAGCGTAGAACAGGGGGCATACGCCGGGGAGCTGTTTTTT CASSVEQGAYAGELFF
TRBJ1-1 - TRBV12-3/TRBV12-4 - TGTGCCAGCAGTTTGGAGGGGTCCGCTGAAGCTTTCTTT CASSLEGSAEAFF
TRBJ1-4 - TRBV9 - TGTGCCAGCAGCGTAGGCTACAGGCAGGTAGAAAAACTGTTTTTT CASSVGYRQVEKLFF
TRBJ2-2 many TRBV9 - TGTGCCAGCAGCGCCCGGGACATCACCGGGGAGCTGTTTTTT CASSARDITGELFF
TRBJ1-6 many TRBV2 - TGTGCCAGCAGCCCTCTCGGCTCCTATAATTCACCCCTCCACTTT CASSPLGSYNSPLHF
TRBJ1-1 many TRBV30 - TGTGCCTGGAGTGAATGGGGGACTGAAGCTTTCTTT CAWSEWGTEAFF
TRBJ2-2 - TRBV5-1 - TGCGCCAGCAGCATCCGGGTGAACACCGGGGAGCTGTTTTTT CASSIRVNTGELFF
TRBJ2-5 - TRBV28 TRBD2 TGTGCCAGCAGTTTGCCTAGCGGGGTAAAGACCCAGTACTTC CASSLPSGVKTQYF
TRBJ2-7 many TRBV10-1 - TGCGCCAGCAGTCCCGGGACCCAAGAACCCTACGAGCAGTACTTC CASSPGTQEPYEQYF
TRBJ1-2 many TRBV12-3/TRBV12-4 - TGTGCCAGCAGCGGCAAACACTATGGCTACACCTTC CASSGKHYGYTF
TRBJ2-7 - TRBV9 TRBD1 TGTGCCAGCAGCGTAGAAGGGACAGACTTCTACGAGCAGTACTTC CASSVEGTDFYEQYF
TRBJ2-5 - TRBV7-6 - TGTGCCAGCAGCTTAGCGTTCCTAGCGAACCAAGAGACCCAGTACTTC CASSLAFLANQETQYF
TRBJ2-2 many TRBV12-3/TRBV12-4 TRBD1 TGTGCCAGCAGAAATGACCAGGGGGCCGGGAGTGGGTTTTTT CASRNDQGAGSGFF
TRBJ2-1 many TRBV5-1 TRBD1 TGCGCCAGCAGCTTGGTAACAGGGGCCGACAATGAGCAGTTCTTC CASSLVTGADNEQFF
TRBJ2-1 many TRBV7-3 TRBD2 TGTGCCAGCAGCTCGGGAGCGGGGGGTCCCTACAATGAGCAGTTCTTC CASSSGAGGPYNEQFF
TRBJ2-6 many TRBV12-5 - TGTGCTAGTGGTTTGGTACTTGCCGGCTCTGGGGCCAACGTCCTGACTTTC CASGLVLAGSGANVLTF
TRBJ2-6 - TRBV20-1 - TGCAGTGCTCCCGCCCAAGGGTCAGGGGCCAACGTCCTGACTTTC CSAPAQGSGANVLTF
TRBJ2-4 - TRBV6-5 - TGTGCCAGCAGTTACGAGGGAAATCTAGCCAAAAACATTCAGTACTTC CASSYEGNLAKNIQYF
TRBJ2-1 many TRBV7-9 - TGTGCCAGCAGCCAGTATAACAACAGGGAGATCAATGAGCAGTTCTTC CASSQYNNREINEQFF
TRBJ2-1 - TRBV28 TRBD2 TGTGCCAGCAGAGCTAGCGGGAGCTCCTACAATGAGCAGTTCTTC CASRASGSSYNEQFF
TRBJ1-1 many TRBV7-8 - TGTGCCAGCAGCTTAGGTCAGCTCAACACTGAAGCTTTCTTT CASSLGQLNTEAFF
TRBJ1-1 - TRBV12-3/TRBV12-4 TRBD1 TGTGCCAGCAGTATCCGGGACAGGGAGCCGACTGAAGCTTTCTTT CASSIRDREPTEAFF